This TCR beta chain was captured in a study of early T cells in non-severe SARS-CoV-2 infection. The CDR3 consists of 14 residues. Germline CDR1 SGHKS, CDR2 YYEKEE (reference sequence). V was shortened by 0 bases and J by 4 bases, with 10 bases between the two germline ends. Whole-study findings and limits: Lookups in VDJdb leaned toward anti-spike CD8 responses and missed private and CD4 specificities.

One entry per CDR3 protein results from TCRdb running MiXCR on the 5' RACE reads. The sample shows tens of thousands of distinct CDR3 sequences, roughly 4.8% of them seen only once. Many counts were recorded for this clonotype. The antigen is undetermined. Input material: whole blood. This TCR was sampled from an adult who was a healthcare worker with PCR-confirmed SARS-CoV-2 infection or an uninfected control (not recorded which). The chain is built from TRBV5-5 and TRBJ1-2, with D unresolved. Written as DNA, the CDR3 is TGTGCCAGCAGCTTGGAACCCGGCACCTATGGCTACACCTTC. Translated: CASSLEPGTYGYTF.